The 8 T cell receptor beta chains below come from one sample, sequenced in a study of OX40 agonist ivuxolimab in advanced cancers. Here immunoSEQ multiplex PCR was the method, and the copy in TCRdb shows in-frame clones only, minus some. The sample carries tens of thousands of clones, approximately 82% recorded once. Source: CD4+ or CD8+ T cells sorted from blood, taken in a trial of the OX40 agonist ivuxolimab. The source of these receptors is an adult with an advanced solid tumor such as melanoma, head and neck, liver or kidney cancer.

Regarding this clone: Relative to the germline gene, one junction end is altered; a read error may explain this. The V and J genes are TRBV6-5 and TRBJ2-2; possibly TRBD2 for D (5 bases). The CDR3 is 13 residues long. Per the germline V gene, CDR1 is MNHEY and CDR2 is SVGAGI. The CDR3 DNA sequence: TGTGCCAGCAGTTACTTGAGGACCGGGGATCTGTTTTTT. This translates into CASSYLRTGDLFF.

V and J are TRBV21-1 and TRBJ1-1; the table names TRBD1, a call not compared with the DNA. TRBV21-1 represents a pseudogene. This CDR3 spans 15 amino acids. The CDR3 region is CASNNPGQENTEAFF. In nucleotides, the CDR3 is TGTGCCAGCAATAATCCGGGACAGGAAAACACTGAAGCTTTCTTT.

This CDR3 reads CASSSTSGQGNEQFF. CDR3 nucleotides: TGTGCCAGCAGCTCGACTAGCGGACAGGGGAATGAGCAGTTCTTC. The chain employs TRBV7-2 and TRBJ2-1; tentatively, D is TRBD1 or TRBD2 (9 bases each). The CDR3 runs to 15 residues. The germline gives CDR1 SGHTA, CDR2 FQGNSA. V was shortened by 4 bases and J by 7 bases, with 17 bases between the two germline ends.

This clone appeared a single time. The gene calls are TRBV5-1 and TRBJ1-2; 7 bases agree with TRBD1. CDR3 size: 15 residues. The V gene end was trimmed by 2 bases and the J gene end by 6 bases; junction bases not matched to a gene: 10. Germline V gives CDR1 SGHRS, CDR2 YFSETQ. CDR3 bases: TGCGCCAGCAGCTTTGGAACAGGGGTTAAGGATGGCTACACCTTC. It is translated as CASSFGTGVKDGYTF.

DNA for the CDR3: TGTGCCAGCAGCTTAGCGACAGTGAACACTGAAGCTTTCTTT. Translation gives CASSLATVNTEAFF. This sequence joins TRBV7-2 and TRBJ1-1; the D gene is possibly TRBD1 (5 bases). V lost 0 bases, J lost 0 bases, and 5 bases lay in between. The germline V gene has CDR1 SGHTA and CDR2 FQGNSA. The CDR3 has 14 residues.

The chain is built from TRBV5-1 and TRBJ2-5; either TRBD1 or TRBD2 may fit D (5 bases each). Germline V gives CDR1 SGHRS, CDR2 YFSETQ. V lost 5 bases, J lost 0 bases, and 14 bases lay in between. The CDR3 covers 15 residues. CDR3 bases: TGCGCCAGCAGTCCAAACGGGGCGTACCAAGAGACCCAGTACTTC. Protein sequence: CASSPNGAYQETQYF.

In nucleotides, the CDR3 is TGTGCCAGCAGTTTTTTCCGGGGGGATCGAAACACCATATATTTT. It yields the protein CASSFFRGDRNTIYF. This rearrangement joins TRBV27 to TRBJ1-3; a possible D gene is TRBD1 (5 bases). CDR3 length: 15 amino acids. CDR1 is MNHEY, CDR2 SMNVEV, per germline (reference sequence). V shed 3 bases and J shed 5 bases, with 14 bases lying between them.

The sample holds one count of this clone. The chain uses TRBV6-5 and TRBJ2-1; 7 nucleotides align to TRBD1. CDR3 length: 12 amino acids. CDR1 and CDR2 from the germline V gene are MNHEY and SVGAGI. The junction had 3 bases not matched to a gene; V was cut back by 8 bases and J by 5 bases. CDR3 residues: CASGRGHNEQFF. CDR3 nucleotide sequence: TGTGCCAGCGGAAGGGGGCACAATGAGCAGTTCTTC.